The 4 T cell receptor beta chains below come from one sample, sequenced in a study of shared clonotypes between healthy human individuals. Generated by immunoSEQ multiplex PCR, the TCRdb table keeps only in-frame clones and is missing some. The table includes some 490,000 clones, approximately 84% detected once. Sequenced sample: PBMCs. Receptors were obtained from a woman aged 40-49 years in good health. Some clones in this sample may be carry-over from other donors' samples.

This clone showed up just a few times. The chain uses TRBV9 and TRBJ2-2, with D tentatively TRBD1 or TRBD2 (5 bases each). The length of the CDR3 is 16 residues. The germline V gene encodes CDR1 SGDLS and CDR2 YYNGEE. V lost 7 bases and J 0 bases, leaving 16 bases between the germline ends. This CDR3 is CASGSWDRANTGELFF. The CDR3 region has the DNA TGTGCCAGCGGGTCGTGGGACCGCGCGAACACCGGGGAGCTGTTTTTT.

The chain combines TRBV5-5 with TRBJ2-2; TRBD1 matches 11 bases. CDR1 and CDR2 from the germline V gene are SGHKS and YYEKEE (reference sequence). Trimming took 4 bases from V and 5 from J; bases not matched to a gene: 4. The CDR3 spans 15 residues. The CDR3 DNA follows: TGTGCCAGCAGCCCGGACAGGGGGCTTACCGGGGAGCTGTTTTTT. Translating gives CASSPDRGLTGELFF.

The chain carries TRBV5-6 and TRBJ2-1; a weak D match, TRBD2 (6 bases). Germline lookup yields CDR1 SGHDT and CDR2 YYEEEE. Trimming took off 3 bases at V and 1 base at J, with 8 bases between the two ends. The CDR3 has 14 residues. The CDR3 DNA sequence: TGTGCCAGCAGCTGGGACTGGTCCTACAATGAGCAGTTCTTC. This translates into CASSWDWSYNEQFF.

V gene TRBV18 combines with J gene TRBJ1-4; a weak D match, TRBD1 (6 bases). Germline CDR1 KGHSH, CDR2 LQKENI. With 2 bases removed from V and 4 bases from J, the gap between germline ends came to 14 bases. The CDR3 extends over 16 amino acids. The CDR3 nucleotides are TGTGCCAGCTCACCAACCGGGGGGCTGGTTAATGAAAAACTGTTTTTT. It is translated as CASSPTGGLVNEKLFF. Using reference TRBV18 and TRBJ1-4 for the parts outside the CDR3, the full variable domain is NAGVMQNPRHLVRRRGQEARLRCSPMKGHSHVYWYRQLPEEGLKFMVYLQKENIIDESGMPKERFSAEFPKEGPSILRIQQVVRGDSAAYFCASSPTGGLVNEKLFFGSGTQLSVL.